One and the same sample provided the 4 T cell receptor beta chains below, sequenced in a study of blood T cell repertoires in COVID-19. Repertoires were generated with immunoSEQ multiplex PCR, while TCRdb's copy carries only in-frame clones and drops some. Among tens of thousands of clones, about four fifths were seen once, and the ten largest hold more than 6%. The sample taken for sequencing was peripheral blood. These receptors originate from a man between 70 and 80 years old with COVID-19, enrolled during active disease.

In DNA, the CDR3 is TGCGCCAGCACCAGAACGACAGGGAGCGAGCAGTACTTC. As protein: CASTRTTGSEQYF. The genes are TRBV10-1 and TRBJ2-7; 7 bases are shared with TRBD1. The CDR3 runs 13 residues. The ends lost 7 bases at V and 6 bases at J; junction bases unmatched: 9. Germline V gene data show CDR1 as WNHNN and CDR2 as SYGVQD (reference sequence).

V usage is TRBV27 and J usage is TRBJ1-2; D gene unclear. V shed 6 bases and J shed 8 bases, with 16 bases lying between them. The length of the CDR3 is 13 residues. Germline V gene lookup returns CDR1 MNHEY and CDR2 SMNVEV (reference sequence). CDR3 sequence reads: CASSSTSREGYTF. Here the CDR3 DNA reads TGTGCCAGCAGCTCCACCTCGAGGGAGGGCTACACCTTC.

The chain links TRBV5-1 to TRBJ2-2, with 11 bases lining up with TRBD2. V trimming: 3 bases; J trimming: 6 bases; junction bases outside the gene matches: 10. CDR1 is SGHRS and CDR2 is YFSETQ in the germline V gene. The CDR3 totals 17 residues. CDR3 in DNA: TGCGCCAGCAGCTCGACACTAGCGGGAGATAGGGCCGGGGAGCTGTTTTTT. Translating it yields CASSSTLAGDRAGELFF.

This sequence joins TRBV10-3 and TRBJ1-5; 7 bases line up with TRBD1. V shed 0 bases and J 1 base; nucleotides not matched to a gene: 12. CDR3 length equals 19 residues. CDR1 is ENHRY and CDR2 is SYGVKD in the germline V gene. The CDR3 here is CAISESTLSGGSSNQPQHF. In DNA, the CDR3 is TGTGCCATCAGTGAGTCCACCCTATCAGGGGGTTCAAGCAATCAGCCCCAGCATTTT.